A single sample gave rise to the 10 T cell receptor beta chains below, sequenced in a study of shared clonotypes between healthy human individuals. Selected positively for CCR7 and CD45RO-negative, naive CD8 cells excluded terminally differentiated effector memory CD45RA+ cells. Generated by immunoSEQ multiplex PCR, the TCRdb table keeps only in-frame clones and is missing some. The profile covers millions of clones, with about 95% appearing a single time and 1.1% taken by the ten largest. The sample comprised naive CD8+ T cells sorted from blood. These receptors all come from a young man in good health.

The chain links TRBV5-4 to TRBJ1-1; D gene unclear. The ends were cut back, 2 bases at V and 5 bases at J, with 13 bases in the middle. The CDR3 spans 14 residues. Germline V gene data show CDR1 as SGHNT and CDR2 as YYREEE (reference sequence). In DNA, the CDR3 is TGTGCCAGCAGCTTCAAGGGCGGGCGAACTGAAGCTTTCTTT. Translated, it gives CASSFKGGRTEAFF.

The rearrangement uses TRBV23-1 and TRBJ1-6; possibly TRBD1 for D (5 bases). TRBV23-1 is an open reading frame whose function is uncertain. This CDR3 contains 19 residues. The ends were cut back, 3 bases at V and 3 bases at J, with 21 bases in the middle. The CDR3 DNA is TGCGCCAGCAGTCAGGGGATGGACTCCCAGGGAAACTATAATTCACCCCTCCACTTT. Translating it yields CASSQGMDSQGNYNSPLHF.

The chain has TRBV11-3 and TRBJ2-7; a possible D gene is TRBD1 (6 bases). The V end was cut by 5 bases, the J end by 4 bases, with 12 bases between. Germline V gives CDR1 SGHNT, CDR2 YENEEA. The CDR3 length is 13 residues. This CDR3 is CASSPGHLYEQYF. DNA for the CDR3: TGTGCCAGCAGCCCGGGACATTTATACGAGCAGTACTTC.

This chain links TRBV5-1 with TRBJ2-7; 12 nucleotides agree with TRBD1. Germline trimming cut 4 bases from V and 6 bases from J; bases unmatched to any gene: 5. CDR1 and CDR2 (germline): SGHRS, YFSETQ. The CDR3 spans 14 residues. The CDR3 nucleotides read TGCGCCAGCAGCCCAGGGACAGGGGGCTTCGAGCAGTACTTC. This translates into CASSPGTGGFEQYF.

This sequence joins TRBV5-6 and TRBJ2-7; D is perhaps TRBD2 (5 bases). CDR3 length: 16 amino acids. Germline V gene sequence: CDR1 SGHDT, CDR2 YYEEEE. Trimming removed 3 bases from V and 4 bases from J, with 20 bases in between. CDR3 DNA: TGTGCCAGCAGCTCCCCGCACGAGGGATCGTGGTACGAGCAGTACTTC. Amino acid sequence: CASSSPHEGSWYEQYF.

Written as DNA, the CDR3 is TGTGCCAGCAGTTTATCGGAGGATAGCAATCAGCCCCAGCATTTT. It encodes CASSLSEDSNQPQHF. This chain uses TRBV28 with TRBJ1-5; D remains unclear. Trimming left V 1 base short and J 0 bases short, with 7 bases between. Germline values: CDR1 MDHEN, CDR2 SYDVKM. The CDR3 loop spans 15 amino acids.

In DNA, the CDR3 is TGTGCCACCATCGACCTTGGCGGGGAGCTGTTTTTT. Protein sequence: CATIDLGGELFF. The chain employs TRBV6-5 and TRBJ2-2; D is uncertain. The CDR3 totals 12 residues. V gave up 10 bases and J gave up 7 bases, with 13 bases separating them. Per germline, CDR1 MNHEY and CDR2 SVGAGI.

As concerns this clone: One end of the junction does not line up with germline, which may come from a read error. The chain links TRBV4-3 to TRBJ1-3; 9 nucleotides match TRBD1. CDR3 length: 16 residues. CDR1 and CDR2 (germline): LGHNA, YSLEER. DNA of the CDR3: TGCGCCAGCAGCGAAGACAGGGGGAACTCTGGAAACACCATATATTTT. Translating gives CASSEDRGNSGNTIYF.

The V call is TRBV5-1, the J call TRBJ2-5, with TRBD2 as a possible D gene (6 bases). Germline V CDR1 and CDR2: SGHRS, YFSETQ. Trimming stripped 0 bases from V and 1 base from J, with 13 bases between. The CDR3 is 16 residues long. As DNA, the CDR3 is TGCGCCAGCAGCTTGGCCTCGGGAGAGGGCCAAGAGACCCAGTACTTC. This encodes CASSLASGEGQETQYF.

This clone was seen a single time. This sequence joins TRBV5-6 and TRBJ2-1; 9 bases match TRBD2. Germline V lookup: CDR1 SGHDT, CDR2 YYEEEE. V was clipped by 7 bases and J by 3 bases; unmatched bases: 8. The CDR3 has 15 amino acids. The CDR3 region is CASGVSGSDYNEQFF. In DNA, the CDR3 is TGTGCCAGCGGTGTTAGCGGGAGTGACTACAATGAGCAGTTCTTC.